The subject of this entry is one T cell receptor (beta chain). This CDR3 comprises 16 residues. Looked up from germline, CDR1 is SEHNR and CDR2 is FQNEAQ (reference sequence). Trimming left V 8 bases short and J 1 base short, with 18 bases between. This sample was taken from a study of shared clonotypes between healthy human individuals. The sorted-subset replicate PCRs were given about 210 ng DNA, which is 27,000 or so T cell genomes. The data were produced by immunoSEQ multiplex PCR, yet TCRdb's version contains in-frame clones alone and is incomplete. Of around 1.9 million clones in the sample, just over 90% were seen once. Naive CD8 cells comprised CD45RO-negative, CCR7-positively selected cells, excluding terminally differentiated effector memory CD45RA+ cells.

Sequencing was carried out using naive CD8+ T cells from PBMCs. The TCR comes from a man between 18 and 29 years old in good health. Some clones in this sample may be carry-over from other donors' samples. The rearrangement joins TRBV7-9 to TRBJ1-5; perhaps TRBD1 as D (6 bases). CDR3 coding DNA: TGTGCCAGCTCCGAATCAGGGGCGGGGAGCAATCAGCCCCAGCATTTT. As protein: CASSESGAGSNQPQHF.